This is a list of T cell receptor beta chains from one sample in a study of T cell responses to AZD1222 COVID-19 vaccine. TCRdb keeps only in-frame clones here, not all; method: immunoSEQ multiplex PCR. Among more than 70,000 clones listed, roughly 85% were seen once. The sequenced sample was peripheral blood, obtained on day 0 of AZD1222 vaccination. These receptors originate from an adult in good health. CDR3s include the opening cysteine and the closing phenylalanine or tryptophan. The D gene is left open where the match is weak. Clone size is shown for a subset of rows, as once, few, many or a class of expanded clone.

TRBJ2-3,TRBV7-2,TRBD1,.,TGTGCCAGCAGCTTAGCGCTAGATGACGAGTGGGACAGCTCAAATACGCAGTATTTT,CASSLALDDEWDSSNTQYF
TRBJ2-1,TRBV11-3,TRBD2,.,TGTGCCAGCAGCCCCCGGGGGGGCGATCTCTACAATGAGCAGTTCTTC,CASSPRGGDLYNEQFF
TRBJ2-1,TRBV11-2,TRBD2,.,TGTGCCAGCAGCTTAGCTTTTGCGGGGGGGCAGAATGAGCAGTTCTTC,CASSLAFAGGQNEQFF
TRBJ2-5,TRBV6-5,.,.,TGTGCCAGCAGCCTCCTGGGTGGTCCCCAGTACTTC,CASSLLGGPQYF
TRBJ2-7,TRBV11-1,TRBD2,.,TGTGCCAGCAGCTTATCCACTAGCGGATACTACGAGCAGTACTTC,CASSLSTSGYYEQYF
TRBJ2-7,TRBV19,TRBD1,.,TGTGCCAGTAGTTCCCGGGACAGTTCCTACGAGCAGTACTTC,CASSSRDSSYEQYF
TRBJ2-1,TRBV5-1,TRBD1,.,TGCGCCAGCAGCTTTGGAGGACAGGGTGCAAATGAGCAGTTCTTC,CASSFGGQGANEQFF
TRBJ1-1,TRBV18,TRBD1,.,TGTGCCAGCTCACCGCAGGGGGCCTACACTGAAGCTTTCTTT,CASSPQGAYTEAFF
TRBJ1-5,TRBV21-1,.,.,TGTGCCAGCGGCCCCCAGAGGGAAGTGGGGAGTCAGCCCCAGCATTTT,CASGPQREVGSQPQHF
TRBJ2-1,TRBV20-1,TRBD1,.,TGCAGTGCTAGTAGGGACAGTGTACCCTACAATGAGCAGTTCTTC,CSASRDSVPYNEQFF
TRBJ2-7,TRBV12-5,.,.,TGTGCTAGTGGTCCGGGGATTTACGAGCAGTACTTC,CASGPGIYEQYF
TRBJ1-2,TRBV9,TRBD1,.,TGTGCCAGCAACTCCGGGACAGAGAACTATGGCTACACCTTC,CASNSGTENYGYTF
TRBJ2-1,TRBV4-3,.,.,TGCGCCAGCAGCCAAGAAAATGAGCAGTTCTTC,CASSQENEQFF
TRBJ1-1,TRBV9,.,few,TGTGCCAGCAGCGTTGGCCGAGGCGAAGCTTTCTTT,CASSVGRGEAFF
TRBJ2-3,TRBV3-1/TRBV3-2,TRBD2,few,TGTGCCAGCAGCCCCTACGGACTAGCGGGGGGGCCTGATACGCAGTATTTT,CASSPYGLAGGPDTQYF
TRBJ1-5,TRBV6-1,.,.,TGTGCCAGCACCCCACCGGTTAGCAATCAGCCCCAGCATTTT,CASTPPVSNQPQHF